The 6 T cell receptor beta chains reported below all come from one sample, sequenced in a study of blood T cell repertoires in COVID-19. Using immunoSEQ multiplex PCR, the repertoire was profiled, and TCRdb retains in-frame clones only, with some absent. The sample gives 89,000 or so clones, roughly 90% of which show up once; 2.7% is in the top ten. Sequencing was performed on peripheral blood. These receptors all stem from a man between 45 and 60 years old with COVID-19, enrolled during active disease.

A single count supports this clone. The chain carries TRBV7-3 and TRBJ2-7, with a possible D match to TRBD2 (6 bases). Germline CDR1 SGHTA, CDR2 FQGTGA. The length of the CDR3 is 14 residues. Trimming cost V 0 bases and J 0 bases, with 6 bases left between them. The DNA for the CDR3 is TGTGCCAGCAGCTTAACGGGGGGCTCCTACGAGCAGTACTTC. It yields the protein CASSLTGGSYEQYF.

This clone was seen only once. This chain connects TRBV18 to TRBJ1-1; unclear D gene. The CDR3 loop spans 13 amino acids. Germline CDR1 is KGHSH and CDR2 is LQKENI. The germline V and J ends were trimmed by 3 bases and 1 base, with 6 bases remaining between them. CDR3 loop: CASSPGRNTEAFF. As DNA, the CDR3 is TGTGCCAGCTCACCCGGGAGGAACACTGAAGCTTTCTTT.

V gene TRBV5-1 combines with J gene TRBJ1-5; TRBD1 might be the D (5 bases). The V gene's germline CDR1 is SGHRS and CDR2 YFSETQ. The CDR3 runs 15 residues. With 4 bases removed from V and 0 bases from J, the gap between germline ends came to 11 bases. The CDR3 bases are TGCGCCAGCAGCCCTGGCGGGGGTAGCAATCAGCCCCAGCATTTT. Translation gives CASSPGGGSNQPQHF.

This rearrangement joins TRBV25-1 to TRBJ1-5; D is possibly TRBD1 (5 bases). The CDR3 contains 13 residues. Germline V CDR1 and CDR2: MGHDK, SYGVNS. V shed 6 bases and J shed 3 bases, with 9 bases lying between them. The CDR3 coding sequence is TGTGCCAGCAGATTGACAGACAATCAGCCCCAGCATTTT. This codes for CASRLTDNQPQHF.

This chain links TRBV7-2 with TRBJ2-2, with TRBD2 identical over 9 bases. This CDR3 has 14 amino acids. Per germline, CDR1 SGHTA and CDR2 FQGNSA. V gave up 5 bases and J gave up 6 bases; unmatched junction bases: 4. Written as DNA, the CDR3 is TGTGCCAGCAGCGCCAGCGGGGGGTCCGGGGAGCTGTTTTTT. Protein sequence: CASSASGGSGELFF.

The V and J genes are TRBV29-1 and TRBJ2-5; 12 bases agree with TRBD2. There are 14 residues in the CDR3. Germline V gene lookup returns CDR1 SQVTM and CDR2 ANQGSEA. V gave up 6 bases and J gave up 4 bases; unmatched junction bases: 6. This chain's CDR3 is CSVGRTSGAETQYF. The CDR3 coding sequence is TGCAGCGTCGGAAGGACTAGCGGGGCAGAGACCCAGTACTTC.